In this sample, the clone carrying this TCR beta chain turned up many times. What it binds is unknown. This sample is part of a study of early T cells in non-severe SARS-CoV-2 infection. Study at large: Whole-blood bulk RNA, unsorted, was sequenced, and chains were unpaired.

Each cDNA molecule carried a unique molecular identifier. TCRdb reprocessed the 5' RACE reads with MiXCR, giving one entry per CDR3 protein. The repertoire holds 95,000 to 100,000 distinct CDR3 sequences, with about 13% as singletons. Points from the study as a whole: Sequences matched to VDJdb favored anti-spike CD8 responses, while private and CD4 specificities were missed.

The CDR3 is 11 amino acids. Germline V CDR1 and CDR2: SQVTM, ANQGSEA. With 0 bases removed from V and 2 bases from J, the gap between germline ends came to 2 bases. This rearrangement joins TRBV29-1 to TRBJ2-7; no clear D gene. Sequences were obtained from whole blood. The origin of this receptor is an adult who was a healthcare worker with PCR-confirmed SARS-CoV-2 infection or an uninfected control (not recorded which). CDR3 region: CSVEETYEQYF. In DNA form, the CDR3 reads TGCAGCGTTGAAGAGACCTACGAGCAGTACTTC.